This entry lists 18 T cell receptor beta chains sequenced from one sample in a study of blood T cell repertoires in COVID-19. TCRdb keeps only in-frame clones here, not all; method: immunoSEQ multiplex PCR. This sample has 110,000 to 150,000 clones, with 85% to 90% found just once. Sequenced input: peripheral blood. The receptor source for this set is a woman aged 60-70 years with active COVID-19.

J is TRBJ1-5 and V is TRBV7-9; TRBD1 is a possible D gene (6 bases). CDR1 is SEHNR, CDR2 FQNEAQ, per germline (reference sequence). Trimming stripped 7 bases from V and 10 bases from J, with 23 bases between. The length of the CDR3 is 15 residues. The CDR3: CASTAGEGASGPQHF. In DNA form, the CDR3 reads TGTGCCAGCACCGCAGGGGAGGGTGCATCAGGACCCCAGCATTTT.

The rearrangement uses TRBV6-6 and TRBJ2-3; possible D gene TRBD2, 6 bases. Trimming pared 6 bases from V and 0 bases from J, leaving 10 bases between. Germline CDR1 is MNHNY and CDR2 is SVGAGI (reference sequence). This CDR3 is built from 14 residues. The CDR3 sequence: CASRESGSTDTQYF. The CDR3 DNA is TGTGCCAGCAGGGAGAGCGGGAGCACAGATACGCAGTATTTT.

The chain's CDR3 is CASSLTGDSYGYTF. The CDR3, as DNA: TGTGCCAGCAGTTTAACCGGGGACAGCTATGGCTACACCTTC. The chain is built from TRBV28 and TRBJ1-2, with 7 nucleotides matching TRBD1. The junction had 4 bases not matched to a gene; V was cut back by 2 bases and J by 4 bases. CDR1 MDHEN and CDR2 SYDVKM come from the germline V gene. The CDR3 is 14 amino acids.

CDR3 sequence: CASSFAATPGYTF. Here the CDR3 DNA reads TGTGCCAGCAGTTTCGCCGCGACACCCGGCTACACCTTC. This rearrangement joins TRBV28 to TRBJ1-2; D remains ambiguous. The germline gives CDR1 MDHEN, CDR2 SYDVKM. V lost 3 bases and J lost 8, with 13 bases in between. This CDR3 has 13 amino acids.

This chain's CDR3 is CASSRVAGDGKNIQYF. The CDR3 DNA sequence: TGTGCCAGTAGTAGGGTAGCGGGAGATGGCAAAAACATTCAGTACTTC. V usage is TRBV19 and J usage is TRBJ2-4; 9 bases fit TRBD2. This CDR3 spans 16 amino acids. The germline V gene encodes CDR1 LNHDA and CDR2 SQIVND (reference sequence). After removal of 4 bases from V and 3 bases from J, the junction contained 7 bases not matched to a gene.

CDR3 loop: CATSREGAYEQYF. The CDR3, as DNA: TGTGCCACCAGCAGAGAAGGGGCCTACGAGCAGTACTTC. The rearrangement uses TRBV15 and TRBJ2-7; possible D gene TRBD1, 5 bases. The V and J ends lost 0 bases and 2 bases respectively, with 5 bases between them. Germline loops: CDR1 LNHNV, CDR2 YYDKDF (reference sequence). There are 13 residues in the CDR3.

In DNA form, the CDR3 reads TGTGCCAGCAGTTCGGGTAACCCCCGTACGCAGTATTTT. Translation: CASSSGNPRTQYF. The genes are TRBV6-6 and TRBJ2-3; no firm D call. The CDR3 extends over 13 amino acids. In germline, CDR1 is MNHNY, CDR2 SVGAGI (reference sequence). The V end was cut by 4 bases, the J end by 8 bases, with 13 bases between.

CDR3 residues: CASTRTGNPFSGNTIYF. Written as DNA, the CDR3 is TGTGCCAGTACCCGGACAGGGAATCCGTTCTCTGGAAACACCATATATTTT. The chain has TRBV19 and TRBJ1-3; 8 nucleotides align to TRBD1. The length of the CDR3 is 17 residues. Germline values: CDR1 LNHDA, CDR2 SQIVND (reference sequence). V gave up 7 bases and J gave up 0 bases; unmatched junction bases: 11.

The chain employs TRBV7-9 and TRBJ1-1; 7 bases are shared with TRBD1. The CDR3 extends over 14 amino acids. CDR1 and CDR2 from the germline V gene are SEHNR and FQNEAQ (reference sequence). The ends lost 3 bases at V and 1 base at J; junction bases unmatched: 2. The CDR3 is CASSFGQANTEAFF. The CDR3 bases are TGTGCCAGCAGCTTTGGACAGGCGAACACTGAAGCTTTCTTT.

The chain links TRBV5-1 to TRBJ2-1; 11 bases are shared with TRBD2. This CDR3 contains 14 residues. V lost 0 bases and J lost 10; bases outside the gene matches: 3. Looked up from germline, CDR1 is SGHRS and CDR2 is YFSETQ. CDR3 loop: CASSLVLAGGEQFF. In DNA, the CDR3 is TGCGCCAGCAGCTTGGTTCTAGCGGGAGGAGAGCAGTTCTTC. Looking up the rest from reference TRBV5-1 and TRBJ2-1 gives the full variable domain: KAGVTQTPRYLIKTRGQQVTLSCSPISGHRSVSWYQQTPGQGLQFLFEYFSETQRNKGNFPGRFSGRQFSNSRSEMNVSTLELGDSALYLCASSLVLAGGEQFFGPGTRLTVL.

This clone was observed a few times. V and J are TRBV5-5 and TRBJ1-2, with a weak D call TRBD1 (6 bases). The germline V gene has CDR1 SGHKS and CDR2 YYEKEE (reference sequence). The CDR3 runs 14 residues. Trimming pared 4 bases from V and 11 bases from J, leaving 21 bases between. The chain's CDR3 is CASSRWAGVVSYTF. CDR3 bases: TGTGCCAGCAGCCGATGGGCAGGGGTGGTGAGTTACACCTTC. Together with reference TRBV5-5 and TRBJ1-2, the CDR3 gives the full variable domain: DAGVTQSPTHLIKTRGQQVTLRCSPISGHKSVSWYQQVLGQGPQFIFQYYEKEERGRGNFPDRFSARQFPNYSSELNVNALLLGDSALYLCASSRWAGVVSYTFGSGTRLTVV.

The rearrangement uses TRBV21-1 and TRBJ1-5; the tabulated D call, TRBD1, remains unverified against the DNA. TRBV21-1 is described as a pseudogene. This CDR3 region has 16 residues. CDR3 amino acids: CASSKAPGAGNQPQHF. The CDR3 coding sequence is TGTGCCAGCAGCAAAGCCCCAGGGGCAGGCAATCAGCCCCAGCATTTT.

The chain carries TRBV30 and TRBJ2-2; 8 bases fit TRBD2. Germline V gives CDR1 GTSNPN, CDR2 SVGIG (reference sequence). This CDR3 is 13 amino acids long. Trimming removed 3 bases from V and 6 bases from J; junction bases left unmatched: 3. CDR3 residues: CAWRRGEAGELFF. CDR3 nucleotide sequence: TGTGCCTGGAGGCGGGGGGAGGCCGGGGAGCTGTTTTTT.

This clone was seen just once. This chain uses TRBV27 with TRBJ1-1, with TRBD1 matching 9 bases. This CDR3 comprises 14 residues. Germline assignment: CDR1 MNHEY and CDR2 SMNVEV (reference sequence). V trimming: 6 bases; J trimming: 5 bases; junction bases outside the gene matches: 7. The CDR3 nucleotides read TGTGCCAGCAGGCCACAGGGGGCGTCTACTGAAGCTTTCTTT. Translating gives CASRPQGASTEAFF.

J is TRBJ2-7 and V is TRBV5-4, with 12 bases aligning to TRBD1. After removal of 2 bases from V and 7 bases from J, the junction contained 10 bases not matched to a gene. The CDR3 loop spans 16 amino acids. CDR1 and CDR2 from the germline V gene are SGHNT and YYREEE (reference sequence). In DNA form, the CDR3 reads TGTGCCAGCAGCTTTGCTCCGGGACAGGGGGCTGGGGAGCAGTACTTC. Protein sequence: CASSFAPGQGAGEQYF.

As to this clone: At one of its ends the junction is not consistent with the germline gene, which may arise from a read error. Different DNA sequences within this sample yield the same CDR3. The genes are TRBV4-3 and TRBJ1-2; the D is unclear. This CDR3 contains 14 residues. The germline CDR1 and CDR2 sequences are LGHNA and YSLEER. CDR3 coding DNA: TGCGCCAGCAGCCAAGGGAACAGCCTCTATGGCTACACTTTC. Its translation is CASSQGNSLYGYTF.

This clone occurred a few times. The J gene is TRBJ1-2, the V gene TRBV20-1; D possibly corresponds to TRBD1 (5 bases). Per the germline V gene, CDR1 is DFQATT and CDR2 is SNEGSKA (reference sequence). The CDR3 has 11 residues. The germline V and J ends were trimmed by 3 bases and 5 bases, with 7 bases remaining between them. Here the CDR3 reads CSARGGYGYTF. The CDR3 DNA follows: TGCAGTGCTAGGGGGGGGTATGGCTACACCTTC.

The chain is built from TRBV2 and TRBJ2-7; D perhaps matches TRBD1 (6 bases). V was trimmed by 4 bases and J by 6 bases, leaving 16 bases between them. Germline V gene data show CDR1 as SNHLY and CDR2 as FYNNEI. The CDR3 loop spans 14 amino acids. CDR3 residues: CASSGGQGKGEQYF. The CDR3, as DNA: TGTGCCAGCAGTGGGGGGCAGGGGAAGGGCGAGCAGTACTTC.